A single sample is the source of the 21 T cell receptor beta chains below, sequenced in a study of regulatory T cells in long-lasting Graves disease (TCRdb year 2021). The time point label corresponds to: persistent/refractory GD, antithyroid drugs over 5 years with positive TRAb. RNA was extracted from PBMCs in TRIzol for both TCR sequencing and RNA sequencing. The library was prepared using multiplex PCR. For sequencing, an Illumina HiSeq 4000 was employed. TCR beta libraries were built with iRepertoire HTBI primers and Arm-PCR amplification of CDR3 regions. The public reads were run again by TCRdb, first through fastp at Q25 and then through MiXCR, and only productive beta chains were kept. Records with the same CDR3 protein are collapsed into one entry carrying the most frequent genes and DNA. This sample is represented by some 440,000 distinct CDR3 sequences; 20% of them were singletons. The ten top clones hold approximately 8% of the sample.

Sequencing used peripheral blood mononuclear cells (PBMCs), obtained when the disease was refractory, from a patient treated with antithyroid drugs. The receptors shown here come from a female donor with Graves disease.

This clonotype was recorded at least ten times. This chain uses TRBV12-3 or TRBV12-4 with TRBJ2-2, with unresolved D. CDR3 length: 10 residues. The ends were cut back, 8 bases at V and 7 bases at J, with 5 bases in the middle. As DNA, the CDR3 is TGTGCCAGCGCAGACGGGGAGCTGTTTTTT. Its protein product is CASADGELFF.

This clonotype showed up many times. CDR3 bases: TGTGCCAGCAGTTATGGGGACAGACCGGCTTGGGAAAAACTGTTTTTT. Translated: CASSYGDRPAWEKLFF. The chain links TRBV12-3 or TRBV12-4 to TRBJ1-4, with TRBD1 identical over 7 bases. This CDR3 spans 16 amino acids. After removal of 4 bases from V and 8 bases from J, the junction contained 13 bases not matched to a gene.

This clonotype was recorded once. A much larger clone sits a single nucleotide away, making a read error possible. V is TRBV7-2 and J is TRBJ2-7; tentatively, D is TRBD1 (6 bases). CDR1 SGHTA and CDR2 FQGNSA come from the germline V gene. The CDR3 covers 13 residues. The CDR3 loop is CASSHGQSCEQYF. CDR3 DNA sequence: TGTGCCAGCAGCCACGGACAGTCCTGCGAGCAGTACTTC. Full variable domain (outside the CDR3, taken from reference TRBV7-2 and TRBJ2-7): GAGVSQSPSNKVTEKGKDVELRCDPISGHTALYWYRQSLGQGLEFLIYFQGNSAPDKSGLPSDRFSAERTGGSVSTLTIQRTQQEDSAVYLCASSHGQSCEQYFGPGTRLTVT.

This chain links TRBV24-1 with TRBJ2-3; 10 bases match TRBD1. This CDR3 region has 17 residues. Germline CDR1 and CDR2: KGHDR and SFDVKD. Trimming removed 3 bases from V and 5 bases from J; junction bases left unmatched: 10. The CDR3 here is CATSDLIRTGGKDTQYF. CDR3 sequence (DNA): TGTGCCACCAGTGATCTGATTCGGACAGGGGGGAAAGATACGCAGTATTTT.

V usage is TRBV19 and J usage is TRBJ1-2; 9 nucleotides match TRBD1. This CDR3 is built from 14 residues. Germline loops: CDR1 LNHDA, CDR2 SQIVND (reference sequence). The V segment lost 8 bases and the J segment 6 bases; nucleotides outside the gene matches: 10. The chain's CDR3 is CASQTGTGLDGYTF. Written as DNA, the CDR3 is TGTGCCAGTCAGACCGGGACAGGGTTGGATGGCTACACCTTC. The variable domain in full, with the rest retrieved from reference TRBV19 and TRBJ1-2, is DGGITQSPKYLFRKEGQNVTLSCEQNLNHDAMYWYRQDPGQGLRLIYYSQIVNDFQKGDIAEGYSVSREKKESFPLTVTSAQKNPTAFYLCASQTGTGLDGYTFGSGTRLTVV.

V usage is TRBV11-3 and J usage is TRBJ2-1, with D unclear. The CDR3 is 13 residues long. Per germline, CDR1 SGHNT and CDR2 YENEEA. The V gene lost 4 bases and the J gene lost 3 bases, with 7 bases spanning the gap. CDR3 coding DNA: TGTGCCAGCAGCTATCGTGGCTACAATGAGCAGTTCTTC. Its protein is CASSYRGYNEQFF.

This clonotype was seen a handful of times. The junction differs from germline at one of its ends, possibly a read error. The chain uses TRBV12-3 or TRBV12-4 and TRBJ2-2; 8 bases agree with TRBD2. The CDR3 has 17 residues. As DNA, the CDR3 is TGTGCCGGCAGTTTCCCGGAGGGACTAGCGAACACCGGGGAGCTGTTTTTT. Translating it yields CAGSFPEGLANTGELFF.

The chain has TRBV7-2 and TRBJ2-7; 10 positions match TRBD2. J lost 5 bases, V lost 7 bases, and 17 bases had no gene match. Germline CDR1 reads SGHTA; CDR2 reads FQGNSA. The CDR3 has 17 amino acids. The CDR3 loop reads CASNQGLAFNLGNEQYF. DNA for the CDR3: TGTGCCAGCAACCAGGGACTAGCGTTCAACCTTGGGAACGAGCAGTACTTC. Full variable domain (missing parts from reference TRBV7-2 and TRBJ2-7): GAGVSQSPSNKVTEKGKDVELRCDPISGHTALYWYRQSLGQGLEFLIYFQGNSAPDKSGLPSDRFSAERTGGSVSTLTIQRTQQEDSAVYLCASNQGLAFNLGNEQYFGPGTRLTVT.

This clonotype showed up just once. This may be a read error: a much more frequent sequence differs by one nucleotide. V is TRBV6-1 and J is TRBJ2-2, with D hard to call. CDR1 is MNHNS, CDR2 SASEGT, per germline. The CDR3 extends over 11 amino acids. The CDR3 DNA follows: TGTGCCAGCAGTCGGCGACCGGAGCCGTTTTTT. Protein: CASSRRPEPFF.

As concerns this clonotype: A read error may account for a junction end that differs from germline. The chain couples TRBV10-1 to TRBJ2-5; TRBD2 matches 12 bases. Germline lookup yields CDR1 WNHNN and CDR2 SYGVQD (reference sequence). The CDR3 is 17 residues long. The CDR3 sequence: CASSARLAGVGVETQYF. The CDR3 nucleotides read TGTGCCAGCAGTGCCCGACTAGCGGGGGTCGGGGTAGAGACCCAGTACTTC.

This clonotype has just a few counts. This rearrangement joins TRBV6-1 to TRBJ2-2; D remains ambiguous. V gave up 8 bases and J gave up 1 base, with 17 bases separating them. From germline, CDR1 is MNHNS and CDR2 SASEGT. This CDR3 contains 16 residues. As DNA, the CDR3 is TGTGCCAGCGGAAGTAGTAGGAGTCTGAACACCGGGGAGCTGTTTTTT. Its protein is CASGSSRSLNTGELFF.

The gene calls are TRBV14 and TRBJ1-1, with D hard to call. CDR1 is SGHDN and CDR2 is FVKESK in the germline V gene. The CDR3 loop spans 13 amino acids. Trimming took off 10 bases at V and 0 bases at J, with 12 bases between the two ends. This CDR3 reads CATTLSLNTEAFF. For the CDR3, the DNA is TGTGCCACGACGCTATCGTTGAACACTGAAGCTTTCTTT.

This clonotype occurred a few times. The V call is TRBV6-1, the J call TRBJ2-2; D call uncertain. V was shortened by 6 bases and J by 0 bases, with 8 bases between the two germline ends. CDR3 length: 14 amino acids. Germline CDR1 is MNHNS and CDR2 is SASEGT. CDR3 coding DNA: TGTGCCAGCAGGGTAACAGCGAACACCGGGGAGCTGTTTTTT. This translates into CASRVTANTGELFF.

Ten or more counts support this clonotype. This chain connects TRBV2 to TRBJ2-7; 9 nucleotides agree with TRBD1. Germline CDR1 reads SNHLY; CDR2 reads FYNNEI. The trim removed 5 bases at V and 0 bases at J, leaving 11 bases unmatched. This CDR3 has 17 amino acids. CDR3 sequence: CASSSGQGIWDSYEQYF. CDR3 nucleotides: TGTGCCAGCAGTTCAGGACAGGGGATTTGGGACTCCTACGAGCAGTACTTC.

This rearrangement joins TRBV20-1 to TRBJ2-7; 10 bases agree with TRBD2. The CDR3 sequence is 15 residues long. The V gene's germline CDR1 is DFQATT and CDR2 SNEGSKA (reference sequence). Unmatched junction bases numbered 11, after V lost 5 bases and J lost 4 bases. The CDR3 is CSAESSGRARYEQYF. The CDR3 DNA reads as TGCAGTGCTGAAAGCAGCGGGAGGGCTAGGTACGAGCAGTACTTC.

This clonotype was seen more than once but under ten times. This may come from a read error, since a much larger clone is one base off. The chain uses TRBV6-5 and TRBJ2-7, with 14 positions matching TRBD2. This CDR3 has 18 amino acids. Germline CDR1 and CDR2: MNHEY and SVGAGI. This CDR3 is CACSQNGLAGGFAYEQYF. The CDR3 DNA is TGTGCCTGCAGTCAGAACGGACTAGCGGGAGGATTTGCCTACGAGCAGTACTTC.

CDR3 residues: CASSPPEGTGLREQYF. The CDR3 DNA reads as TGTGCCAGCTCACCACCGGAGGGGACAGGGTTGAGGGAGCAGTACTTC. The chain carries TRBV18 and TRBJ2-7, with 9 bases identical to TRBD1. The germline V gene has CDR1 KGHSH and CDR2 LQKENI. The CDR3 loop spans 16 amino acids. V gave up 0 bases and J gave up 7 bases; unmatched junction bases: 10.

This clonotype was detected only a few times. The gene calls are TRBV27 and TRBJ2-7; 7 nucleotides align to TRBD2. V dropped 10 bases and J dropped 7; count of bases not matched to a gene: 10. CDR1 is MNHEY, CDR2 SMNVEV, per germline (reference sequence). CDR3 length equals 12 residues. CDR3 nucleotide sequence: TGTGCCACGGGTCCGGGGGGTTCGGAGCAGTACTTC. Protein sequence: CATGPGGSEQYF.

A note on this clonotype: Given a much more abundant clone one base away, this may be a read error. The chain joins TRBV6-1 to TRBJ2-7; TRBD1 aligns across 9 bases. From germline, CDR1 is MNHNS and CDR2 SASEGT. Unmatched junction bases numbered 5, after V lost 5 bases and J lost 6 bases. CDR3 length: 13 residues. The CDR3 bases are TGTGCCAGCAGTCCGGGACAGGGCCTCGAGCAGTACTTC. Its protein product is CASSPGQGLEQYF.

The genes are TRBV5-6 and TRBJ2-5; possible D gene TRBD1, 5 bases. Germline values: CDR1 SGHDT, CDR2 YYEEEE. The CDR3 runs 14 residues. V was trimmed by 3 bases and J by 5 bases, leaving 14 bases between them. In nucleotides, the CDR3 is TGTGCCAGCAGCTCCCGTCAGGGATTTGAGACCCAGTACTTC. Translating gives CASSSRQGFETQYF.

This clonotype was found many times. J is TRBJ1-2 and V is TRBV6-5, with a weak D call TRBD1 (5 bases). V was shortened by 2 bases and J by 6 bases, with 13 bases between the two germline ends. Germline-derived CDR1 and CDR2 are MNHEY and SVGAGI. The CDR3 is made up of 14 amino acids. CDR3 in DNA: TGTGCCAGCAGTTACGTCTCGGGGCAGGATGGCTACACCTTC. As protein: CASSYVSGQDGYTF.